This T cell receptor (beta chain) stems from a study of T cells after posttransplantation cyclophosphamide. The germline CDR1 and CDR2 sequences are MRHNA and SNTAGT. The CDR3 consists of 14 residues. V shed 0 bases and J shed 5 bases, with 5 bases lying between them. Libraries were prepared by immunoSEQ multiplex PCR; TCRdb keeps only in-frame clonotypes and omits some of them. The repertoire includes 25,000 to 35,000 clones, about 90% of them detected once, and around 14% sits in the top ten. The chain is built from TRBV6-4 and TRBJ1-6; D remains ambiguous. The TCR originated in a woman aged 40-49 years with a blood cancer, CMV-positive, and with a related stem cell donor. Sequencing was done on a sample of PBMCs. CDR3 protein: CASSDSRDNSPLHF. For the CDR3, the DNA is TGTGCCAGCAGTGACTCGAGGGATAATTCACCCCTCCACTTT.